What follows are 30 T cell receptor beta chains derived from one specimen sequenced in a study of human T cells and chemical hapten exposure (dated by TCRdb to about 2021). Library creation used RACE. The listed sequencing device is NextSeq 500. TCRdb trimmed the raw reads at Q25, called clones with MiXCR and kept productive beta chains. Merged by CDR3 protein, the rows form single entries marked with the most common genes and DNA. This sample lists 180,000 or so distinct CDR3 sequences; about 31% were detected once. The ten largest clonotypes hold approximately 3% of the sample. The time point label on this specimen signifies: pre-sensitization, week 0. The treatment or condition label, read with the paper, signifies: therapeutic diphenylcyclopropenone sensitization with weekly scalp DPC. Source: whole blood, taken in connection with sensitization to the hapten diphenylcyclopropenone (DPC). The receptor set was obtained from a woman in her 30s with alopecia areata. Some clones in this sample may be carry-over from other donors' samples.

There are a few counts of this clonotype. The chain links TRBV7-2 to TRBJ2-1; D is possibly TRBD1 or TRBD2 (5 bases each). V gave up 1 base and J gave up 7 bases, with 8 bases separating them. Germline CDR1 is SGHTA and CDR2 is FQGNSA. The CDR3 extends over 13 amino acids. The CDR3: CASSLVGTNEQFF. For the CDR3, the DNA is TGTGCCAGCAGCTTAGTAGGGACGAATGAGCAGTTCTTC.

The chain joins TRBV7-2 to TRBJ2-7; the D gene is possibly TRBD2 (6 bases). The CDR3 is made up of 16 amino acids. V dropped 2 bases and J dropped 3 bases, with 17 bases sitting between them. The germline gives CDR1 SGHTA, CDR2 FQGNSA. The CDR3 sequence: CASSLLLEGRRYEQYF. CDR3 coding DNA: TGTGCCAGCAGCTTATTATTAGAAGGGAGGCGCTACGAGCAGTACTTC. The full variable domain, completed using reference TRBV7-2 and TRBJ2-7, is GAGVSQSPSNKVTEKGKDVELRCDPISGHTALYWYRQSLGQGLEFLIYFQGNSAPDKSGLPSDRFSAERTGGSVSTLTIQRTQQEDSAVYLCASSLLLEGRRYEQYFGPGTRLTVT.

This CDR3 reads CASSLGDRRVYNSPLHF. The CDR3 DNA follows: TGCGCCAGCAGCTTGGGTGACAGGAGAGTCTATAATTCACCCCTCCACTTT. The chain has TRBV5-1 and TRBJ1-6; maybe TRBD1 (6 bases). Deletions cut 0 bases from V and 3 bases from J, with 13 bases between. CDR1 is SGHRS, CDR2 YFSETQ, per germline. This CDR3 has 17 residues. The variable domain in full, completed from reference TRBV5-1 and TRBJ1-6, reads KAGVTQTPRYLIKTRGQQVTLSCSPISGHRSVSWYQQTPGQGLQFLFEYFSETQRNKGNFPGRFSGRQFSNSRSEMNVSTLELGDSALYLCASSLGDRRVYNSPLHFGNGTRLTVT.

The chain uses TRBV29-1 and TRBJ2-1; D unresolved. Trimming left V 1 base short and J 5 bases short, with 12 bases between. The CDR3 extends over 14 amino acids. In germline, CDR1 is SQVTM, CDR2 ANQGSEA. The CDR3 loop is CSVEGHSVHNEQFF. CDR3 DNA: TGCAGCGTTGAAGGCCACTCTGTCCACAATGAGCAGTTCTTC.

V is TRBV20-1 and J is TRBJ1-1, with 7 bases that match TRBD1. This CDR3 region has 15 residues. Trimming took 3 bases from V and 3 from J; bases not matched to a gene: 10. CDR1 DFQATT and CDR2 SNEGSKA come from the germline V gene (reference sequence). CDR3 region: CSARRTGTADTEAFF. The CDR3, as DNA: TGCAGTGCTAGGAGAACCGGGACAGCAGACACTGAAGCTTTCTTT.

Turning to this clonotype: An end of the junction does not agree with germline; a read error may underlie this. This sequence joins TRBV29-1 and TRBJ2-1; 13 bases are shared with TRBD2. Germline CDR1 and CDR2: SQVTM and ANQGSEA. The CDR3 runs 15 residues. The CDR3 here is CSVEGLAGVINEQFF. As DNA, the CDR3 is TGCAGCGTCGAAGGACTAGCGGGAGTTATCAATGAGCAGTTCTTC.

The chain carries TRBV2 and TRBJ1-4; 7 bases align to TRBD1. The CDR3 contains 14 residues. The V gene end was trimmed by 4 bases and the J gene end by 4 bases; junction bases not matched to a gene: 3. Germline V gives CDR1 SNHLY, CDR2 FYNNEI. DNA for the CDR3: TGTGCCAGCAGTGCACAGGGGAATAATGAAAAACTGTTTTTT. Its translation: CASSAQGNNEKLFF. Combining the CDR3 with reference TRBV2 and TRBJ1-4 gives the whole variable domain EPEVTQTPSHQVTQMGQEVILRCVPISNHLYFYWYRQILGQKVEFLVSFYNNEISEKSEIFDDQFSVERPDGSNFTLKIRSTKLEDSAMYFCASSAQGNNEKLFFGSGTQLSVL.

This clonotype was detected ten times or more. V and J are TRBV7-9 and TRBJ1-1; 9 bases line up with TRBD1. This CDR3 contains 18 residues. J lost 5 bases, V lost 3 bases, and 16 bases had no gene match. The germline gives CDR1 SEHNR, CDR2 FQNEAQ (reference sequence). This CDR3 reads CASSFGDRVRPQGTEAFF. CDR3 nucleotide sequence: TGTGCCAGCAGCTTTGGGGACAGGGTTAGGCCGCAGGGGACTGAAGCTTTCTTT.

This chain connects TRBV5-1 to TRBJ2-1; 10 positions agree with TRBD1. V gave up 4 bases and J gave up 8 bases; unmatched junction bases: 9. In germline, CDR1 is SGHRS, CDR2 YFSETQ. The CDR3 is 15 residues long. The chain's CDR3 is CASSGQGEGVDEQFF. The DNA of the CDR3 is TGCGCCAGCAGCGGACAGGGGGAAGGTGTGGATGAGCAGTTCTTC.

This clonotype was detected a few times. The chain is built from TRBV21-1 and TRBJ2-3. TRBV21-1 is noted as a pseudogene. The CDR3 runs to 15 residues. DNA of the CDR3: TGTGCCAGCAGCAATTCGGGTATTAGCACAGATACGCAGTATTTT. This codes for CASSNSGISTDTQYF.

The CDR3 loop is CASRDRDRELSGELFF. CDR3 DNA: TGTGCCAGCAGAGACCGGGACAGGGAGTTATCCGGGGAGCTGTTTTTT. This chain joins TRBV6-2 or TRBV6-3 and TRBJ2-2, with 9 bases aligning to TRBD1. Germline V gene data show CDR1 as MNHEY and CDR2 as SVGEGT. The CDR3 has 16 amino acids. The V and J ends lost 6 bases and 6 bases, in that order; junction bases with no gene match: 11.

This chain joins TRBV29-1 and TRBJ2-3, with 10 bases matching TRBD2. The J segment lost 5 bases and the V segment lost 2 bases, leaving 4 bases of the junction unmatched. Germline V CDR1 and CDR2: SQVTM, ANQGSEA. This CDR3 has 14 amino acids. CDR3 DNA sequence: TGCAGCGTTGAAAGGGGACTAGCGCGAGATACGCAGTATTTT. Protein: CSVERGLARDTQYF.

The chain combines TRBV19 with TRBJ2-2, with D uncertain. CDR3 length: 14 amino acids. From germline, CDR1 is LNHDA and CDR2 SQIVND (reference sequence). The germline V and J ends were trimmed by 5 bases and 3 bases, with 10 bases remaining between them. In nucleotides, the CDR3 is TGTGCCAGTAGTTCGCAGTACTACACCGGGGAGCTGTTTTTT. It specifies CASSSQYYTGELFF.

The V and J genes are TRBV7-2 and TRBJ2-7; D gene uncertain. CDR3 size: 12 residues. Trimming shortened V by 3 bases and J by 9 bases, and 12 bases separated the two germline ends. Germline V gene lookup returns CDR1 SGHTA and CDR2 FQGNSA. DNA for the CDR3: TGTGCCAGCAGCTTTCAGGCTGGGTGGCAGTACTTC. Protein: CASSFQAGWQYF.

The chain recombines TRBV11-2 with TRBJ2-7, with 13 bases fitting TRBD2. The germline V gene has CDR1 SGHAT and CDR2 FQNNGV. V lost 5 bases to trimming and J lost 4 bases; unmatched junction nucleotides: 5. The CDR3 runs to 15 residues. Here the CDR3 reads CASSQGLAGSYEQYF. The CDR3 DNA sequence: TGTGCCAGCAGCCAGGGACTAGCGGGGTCTTACGAGCAGTACTTC.

The chain couples TRBV20-1 to TRBJ2-1, with 8 positions matching TRBD2. CDR1 DFQATT and CDR2 SNEGSKA come from the germline V gene (reference sequence). The CDR3 totals 15 residues. J gave up 1 base and V 3 bases, and 5 bases lay outside the gene matches. CDR3 in DNA: TGCAGTGCTAGTATCGGGACTAGTTCCTACAATGAGCAGTTCTTC. Translated, it gives CSASIGTSSYNEQFF.

The V gene is TRBV4-3, the J gene TRBJ1-1, with D unclear. CDR3 length equals 12 residues. Germline V gene sequence: CDR1 LGHNA, CDR2 YSLEER. Trimming removed 1 base from V and 10 bases from J, with 10 bases in between. CDR3 DNA sequence: TGCGCCAGCAGCCAAGGGGGAGGGAGAGCTTTCTTT. Translation gives CASSQGGGRAFF.

This clonotype was seen at least ten times. The chain joins TRBV29-1 to TRBJ2-3; D is ambiguous. The CDR3 contains 10 residues. V lost 7 bases, J lost 5 bases, and 7 bases lay in between. From germline, CDR1 is SQVTM and CDR2 ANQGSEA. In DNA form, the CDR3 reads TGCAGCGGTACGATAGATACGCAGTATTTT. Its translation is CSGTIDTQYF.

The genes are TRBV27 and TRBJ1-1; 8 bases agree with TRBD1. The ends lost 1 base at V and 5 bases at J; junction bases unmatched: 9. The CDR3 has 16 residues. CDR1 and CDR2 from the germline V gene are MNHEY and SMNVEV (reference sequence). CDR3 sequence (DNA): TGTGCCAGCAGTTTATACGGACAGGGACGTGGGACTGAAGCTTTCTTT. It encodes CASSLYGQGRGTEAFF.

There are a few counts of this clonotype. This rearrangement joins TRBV4-3 to TRBJ1-6; D might be TRBD1 (5 bases). This CDR3 has 14 residues. Deletions cut 4 bases from V and 2 bases from J, with 6 bases between. Germline loops: CDR1 LGHNA, CDR2 YSLEER. The CDR3 bases are TGCGCCAGCAGCCGGGACCCCTATAATTCACCCCTCCACTTT. Its translation is CASSRDPYNSPLHF.

The genes are TRBV29-1 and TRBJ2-3; D call uncertain. CDR3 length: 12 amino acids. The germline V and J ends were trimmed by 5 bases and 3 bases, with 9 bases remaining between them. Germline CDR1 is SQVTM and CDR2 is ANQGSEA. As DNA, the CDR3 is TGCAGCGTTCCCCTGGGGACAGATACGCAGTATTTT. Translating gives CSVPLGTDTQYF.

The chain links TRBV2 to TRBJ1-2, with D uncertain. CDR3 length: 13 residues. Trimming cost V 2 bases and J 2 bases, with 6 bases left between them. CDR1 and CDR2 from the germline V gene are SNHLY and FYNNEI. Here the CDR3 reads CASSERPNYGYTF. In DNA, the CDR3 is TGTGCCAGCAGTGAAAGGCCGAACTATGGCTACACCTTC.

The chain combines TRBV27 with TRBJ2-1; 7 nucleotides match TRBD1. The V segment lost 4 bases and the J segment 0 bases; nucleotides outside the gene matches: 9. In germline, CDR1 is MNHEY, CDR2 SMNVEV (reference sequence). The CDR3 has 17 residues. CDR3 sequence reads: CASSSQLQGPSYNEQFF. The CDR3 DNA follows: TGTGCCAGCAGTTCCCAACTACAGGGGCCCTCCTACAATGAGCAGTTCTTC.

V usage is TRBV4-3 and J usage is TRBJ1-2; D remains ambiguous. The CDR3 has 15 residues. Germline loops: CDR1 LGHNA, CDR2 YSLEER. Trimming shortened V by 0 bases and J by 3 bases, and 11 bases separated the two germline ends. The CDR3 spells CASSQDHGGDYGYTF. CDR3 coding DNA: TGCGCCAGCAGCCAAGATCACGGCGGAGACTATGGCTACACCTTC.

This clonotype showed up just a few times. This chain links TRBV20-1 with TRBJ2-1; D gene ambiguous. Germline-derived CDR1 and CDR2 are DFQATT and SNEGSKA (reference sequence). This CDR3 comprises 10 residues. V lost 5 bases, J lost 4 bases, and 3 bases lay in between. The CDR3 DNA sequence: TGCAGTGCTTTATACAATGAGCAGTTCTTC. Translated, it gives CSALYNEQFF.

The sample holds a few counts of this clonotype. The chain combines TRBV29-1 with TRBJ2-2, with 7 bases that match TRBD1. The V segment lost 6 bases and the J segment 2 bases; nucleotides outside the gene matches: 6. The CDR3 runs 14 residues. CDR1 SQVTM and CDR2 ANQGSEA come from the germline V gene. The CDR3 region has the DNA TGCAGCGTCCAACAGGGGCCCAACACCGGGGAGCTGTTTTTT. Translating gives CSVQQGPNTGELFF.

The table lists this clonotype with many counts. This chain links TRBV6-6 with TRBJ2-3; 7 nucleotides match TRBD2. V trimming: 5 bases; J trimming: 2 bases; junction bases outside the gene matches: 7. The CDR3 is 15 residues long. Germline CDR1 is MNHNY and CDR2 is SVGAGI (reference sequence). CDR3 nucleotide sequence: TGTGCCAGCAGTCGTCCCGGGACTATCACAGATACGCAGTATTTT. As protein: CASSRPGTITDTQYF.

The chain carries TRBV29-1 and TRBJ1-1; TRBD1 might be the D (5 bases). V gave up 7 bases and J gave up 3 bases, with 6 bases separating them. The CDR3 extends over 10 amino acids. CDR1 is SQVTM, CDR2 ANQGSEA, per germline. Here the CDR3 DNA reads TGCAGCGCGGGGGACACTGAAGCTTTCTTT. Amino acid sequence: CSAGDTEAFF.

This clonotype occurred many times. This chain links TRBV5-8 with TRBJ2-7, with a weak D call TRBD1 (5 bases). From germline, CDR1 is SGHTS and CDR2 YDEGEE. Trimming pared 1 base from V and 6 bases from J, leaving 8 bases between. This CDR3 comprises 12 residues. CDR3 amino acids: CASSLYRGEQYF. The CDR3 nucleotides are TGTGCCAGCAGCTTGTATAGGGGCGAGCAGTACTTC.

The chain carries TRBV9 and TRBJ2-2; 9 bases are shared with TRBD2. Trimming took 0 bases from V and 5 from J; bases not matched to a gene: 5. The CDR3 spans 16 residues. CDR1 SGDLS and CDR2 YYNGEE come from the germline V gene. The CDR3 DNA follows: TGTGCCAGCAGCGTAGCTACGGGACTAGCTACCGGGGAGCTGTTTTTT. It specifies CASSVATGLATGELFF.